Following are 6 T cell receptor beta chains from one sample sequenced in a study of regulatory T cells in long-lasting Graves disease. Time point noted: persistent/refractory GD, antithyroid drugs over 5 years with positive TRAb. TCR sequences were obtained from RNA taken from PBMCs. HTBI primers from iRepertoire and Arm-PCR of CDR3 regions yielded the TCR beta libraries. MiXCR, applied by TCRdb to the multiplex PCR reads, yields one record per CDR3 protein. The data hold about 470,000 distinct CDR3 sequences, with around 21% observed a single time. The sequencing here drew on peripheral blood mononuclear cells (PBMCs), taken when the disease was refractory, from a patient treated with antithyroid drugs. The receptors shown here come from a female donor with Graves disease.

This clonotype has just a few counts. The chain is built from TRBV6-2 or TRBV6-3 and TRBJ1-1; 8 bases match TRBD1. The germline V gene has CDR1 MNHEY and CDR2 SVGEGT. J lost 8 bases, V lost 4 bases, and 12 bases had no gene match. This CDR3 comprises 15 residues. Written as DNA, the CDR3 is TGTGCCAGCAGTTTAAACCGAAGACAGGGGAAAGAAGCTTTCTTT. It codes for CASSLNRRQGKEAFF.

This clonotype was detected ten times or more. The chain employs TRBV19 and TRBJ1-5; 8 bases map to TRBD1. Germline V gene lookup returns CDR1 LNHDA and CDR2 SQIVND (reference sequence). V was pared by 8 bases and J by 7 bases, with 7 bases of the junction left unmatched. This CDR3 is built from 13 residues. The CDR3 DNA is TGTGCCAGTGCCGACAGGGGTGGACAGCCCCAGCATTTT. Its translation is CASADRGGQPQHF.

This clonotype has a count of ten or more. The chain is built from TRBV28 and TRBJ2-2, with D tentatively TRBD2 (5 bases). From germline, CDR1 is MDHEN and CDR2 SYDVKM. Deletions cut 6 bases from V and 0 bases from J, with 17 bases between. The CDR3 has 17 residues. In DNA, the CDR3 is TGTGCCAGCAGGGAGGAGGTAGAGATAACGAACACCGGGGAGCTGTTTTTT. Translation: CASREEVEITNTGELFF.

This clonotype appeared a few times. The CDR3 is CASSPSGSRWETQYF. CDR3 coding DNA: TGTGCCAGCAGCCCCTCGGGGTCCAGGTGGGAGACCCAGTACTTC. The chain couples TRBV3-1 to TRBJ2-5; tentative D call: TRBD2 (5 bases). There are 15 residues in the CDR3. Trimming cost V 4 bases and J 5 bases, with 17 bases left between them. Germline V gives CDR1 LGHDT, CDR2 YNNKEL (reference sequence).

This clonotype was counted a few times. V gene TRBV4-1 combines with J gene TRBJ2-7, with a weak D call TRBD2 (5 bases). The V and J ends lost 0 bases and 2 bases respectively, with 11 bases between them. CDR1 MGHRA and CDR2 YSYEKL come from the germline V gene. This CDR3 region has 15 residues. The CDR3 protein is CASSQDRGKPYEQYF. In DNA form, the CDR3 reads TGCGCCAGCAGCCAAGACAGAGGGAAACCCTACGAGCAGTACTTC.

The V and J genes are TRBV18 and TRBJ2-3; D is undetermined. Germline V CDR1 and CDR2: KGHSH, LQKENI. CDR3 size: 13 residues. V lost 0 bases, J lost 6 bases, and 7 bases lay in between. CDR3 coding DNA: TGTGCCAGCTCACCACCACCCGGGGATACGCAGTATTTT. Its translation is CASSPPPGDTQYF.